This TCR beta chain was sequenced for a study of shared clonotypes between healthy human individuals. The V end lost 3 bases, the J end lost 4 bases, and 18 bases lay between the germline ends. Germline V gene data show CDR1 as MDHEN and CDR2 as SYDVKM. The CDR3 is 16 residues long. Clones were sequenced by immunoSEQ multiplex PCR, and TCRdb holds only the in-frame ones, with some missing. The data show about 2 million clones, with 95% seen just once and 0.1% to 0.15% held by the top ten. The sequenced sample was naive CD4+ T cells sorted from blood. Stated subset: CD45RA+ positively selected. This sequence was found in a young man in good health. The V gene is TRBV28, the J gene TRBJ1-2; D might be TRBD1 (5 bases). CDR3 amino acids: CASSLRFRVSGYGYTF. The CDR3 nucleotides read TGTGCCAGCAGTTTGCGATTCAGGGTGTCGGGCTATGGCTACACCTTC.